The 18 T cell receptor beta chains below all came from one sample that was sequenced in a study of vaccination effects on CD4 cells after COVID-19. The ViraFEST assay expanded antigen-specific CD4+ T cells with viral peptide pools before sequencing. Following 10 days of culture, CD4+ T cells were isolated. Among the vaccine recipients, none had a prior SARS-CoV-2 infection, and nucleocapsid antibodies were negative. Only in-frame clones appear in the TCRdb table, and some are missing; sequencing was by immunoSEQ multiplex PCR. Of about 52,000 clones in the sample, more than 70% were seen once. What these receptors recognize is not known. The sequencing used CD4+ T cells from PBMCs cultured with HCoV-OC43 spike peptides, collected before COVID-19 vaccination. The subset: HCoV-OC43 spike overlapping peptide pool stimulation. These receptors originate from a human donor who received a COVID-19 vaccine.

The chain combines TRBV10-3 with TRBJ2-6; 9 nucleotides match TRBD1. The V and J ends lost 6 bases and 4 bases, in that order; junction bases with no gene match: 16. CDR3 length: 19 residues. CDR1 is ENHRY and CDR2 is SYGVKD in the germline V gene. DNA for the CDR3: TGTGCCATCAGCCCCCCGCCGGGACAGGGAGATTCGGGGGCCAACGTCCTGACTTTC. Translation: CAISPPPGQGDSGANVLTF.

This sequence joins TRBV7-2 and TRBJ2-7; possibly TRBD1 or TRBD2 for D (5 bases each). The CDR3 runs 14 residues. The V gene's germline CDR1 is SGHTA and CDR2 FQGNSA. The ends were cut back, 1 base at V and 2 bases at J, with 9 bases in the middle. The CDR3 reads CASSLGRGPYEQYV. The CDR3 DNA reads TGTGCCAGCAGCTTAGGTCGGGGACCCTACGAGCAGTACGTC.

This rearrangement joins TRBV4-1 to TRBJ1-5, with unresolved D. CDR1 is MGHRA and CDR2 is YSYEKL in the germline V gene. Trimming pared 0 bases from V and 0 bases from J, leaving 6 bases between. The CDR3 loop spans 15 amino acids. The CDR3 nucleotides are TGCGCCAGCAGCCAAGACAGCCATAGCAATCAGCCCCAGCATTTT. Its translation: CASSQDSHSNQPQHF.

The chain has TRBV30 and TRBJ2-1, with 7 bases identical to TRBD2. Germline CDR1 and CDR2: GTSNPN and SVGIG (reference sequence). J was trimmed by 6 bases and V by 2 bases; bases with no gene match: 16. CDR3 length: 17 amino acids. For the CDR3, the DNA is TGTGCCTGGAGTCCCTATCCCCAAGCGGGGAAGTTCAATGAGCAGTTCTTC. This gives the protein CAWSPYPQAGKFNEQFF.

The chain uses TRBV2 and TRBJ1-3; 8 bases fit TRBD1. J was trimmed by 3 bases and V by 7 bases; bases with no gene match: 2. The CDR3 extends over 13 amino acids. Per germline, CDR1 SNHLY and CDR2 FYNNEI. CDR3 sequence reads: CASKGQGGNTIYF. The CDR3 DNA sequence: TGTGCCAGCAAAGGACAGGGTGGAAACACCATATATTTT.

This chain links TRBV9 with TRBJ2-3; possible D gene TRBD1, 5 bases. V was cut by 3 bases and J by 1 base, with 15 bases left in between. The V gene's germline CDR1 is SGDLS and CDR2 YYNGEE. CDR3 size: 16 residues. The CDR3 DNA reads as TGTGCCAGCAGCGGAAGGGGATCTGGAGGCACAGATACGCAGTATTTT. This translates into CASSGRGSGGTDTQYF. Full variable domain (missing parts from reference TRBV9 and TRBJ2-3): DSGVTQTPKHLITATGQRVTLRCSPRSGDLSVYWYQQSLDQGLQFLIQYYNGEERAKGNILERFSAQQFPDLHSELNLSSLELGDSALYFCASSGRGSGGTDTQYFGPGTRLTVL.

This chain links TRBV5-6 with TRBJ1-2; D perhaps matches TRBD1 (5 bases). Germline CDR1 and CDR2: SGHDT and YYEEEE. V was shortened by 4 bases and J by 7 bases, with 14 bases between the two germline ends. The CDR3 runs to 13 residues. The CDR3 region is CASSLERGRGYTF. The DNA for the CDR3 is TGTGCCAGCAGCCTGGAAAGGGGACGTGGCTACACCTTC.

V gene TRBV6-5 combines with J gene TRBJ2-6; D is unclear. The CDR3 runs 15 residues. CDR1 MNHEY and CDR2 SVGAGI come from the germline V gene. Between the trimmed V and J ends, which lost 5 bases and 4 bases, there was a span of 12 bases. CDR3 region: CASSRTGAGANVLTF. For the CDR3, the DNA is TGTGCCAGCAGTCGGACGGGTGCGGGGGCCAACGTCCTGACTTTC.

The chain recombines TRBV9 with TRBJ1-5; D perhaps matches TRBD1 (5 bases). V gave up 4 bases and J gave up 1 base, with 12 bases separating them. In germline, CDR1 is SGDLS, CDR2 YYNGEE. CDR3 length: 15 amino acids. CDR3 protein: CASSPHRTSNQPQHF. The CDR3 nucleotides are TGTGCCAGCAGCCCCCATCGGACAAGCAATCAGCCCCAGCATTTT.

This clone was seen only a few times. The chain uses TRBV18 and TRBJ1-5, with D unresolved. Germline assignment: CDR1 KGHSH and CDR2 LQKENI. V shed 4 bases and J shed 0 bases, with 4 bases lying between them. The CDR3 consists of 13 residues. In nucleotides, the CDR3 is TGTGCCAGCTCACGAGATAGCAATCAGCCCCAGCATTTT. Its translation is CASSRDSNQPQHF.

V usage is TRBV11-3 and J usage is TRBJ2-3; TRBD1 aligns across 8 bases. The V segment lost 4 bases and the J segment 0 bases; nucleotides outside the gene matches: 3. The CDR3 is 15 amino acids. The germline V gene has CDR1 SGHNT and CDR2 YENEEA. CDR3 in DNA: TGTGCCAGCAGCTCGGGGACAGGCAGCACAGATACGCAGTATTTT. Translated, it gives CASSSGTGSTDTQYF.

This chain joins TRBV7-9 and TRBJ2-3, with 9 bases matching TRBD1. The CDR3 has 14 amino acids. Germline loops: CDR1 SEHNR, CDR2 FQNEAQ (reference sequence). The V and J ends lost 8 bases and 2 bases, in that order; junction bases with no gene match: 5. In DNA, the CDR3 is TGTGCCAGCGGCCGGGACAGGGTCACAGATACGCAGTATTTT. Translating it yields CASGRDRVTDTQYF.

The J gene is TRBJ1-3, the V gene TRBV18, with TRBD1 as a possible D gene (5 bases). The V end lost 5 bases, the J end lost 0 bases, and 17 bases lay between the germline ends. CDR3 length: 17 amino acids. From germline, CDR1 is KGHSH and CDR2 LQKENI. The CDR3 protein is CASSSRDLPTSGNTIYF. The CDR3 DNA reads as TGTGCCAGCTCATCTCGGGACCTTCCTACCTCTGGAAACACCATATATTTT.

The genes are TRBV9 and TRBJ1-1, with 7 bases identical to TRBD1. The length of the CDR3 is 11 residues. The ends lost 4 bases at V and 7 bases at J; junction bases unmatched: 1. In germline, CDR1 is SGDLS, CDR2 YYNGEE. This CDR3 reads CASSRDSEAFF. CDR3 DNA: TGTGCCAGCAGCCGGGACAGTGAAGCTTTCTTT.

CDR3 coding DNA: TGTGCCAGCCAGGGGGCGCCCCCTGAAAAACTGTTTTTT. Amino acids: CASQGAPPEKLFF. The chain joins TRBV6-5 to TRBJ1-4; TRBD1 matches 8 bases. V lost 8 bases, J lost 7 bases, and 6 bases stayed unmatched. The CDR3 runs to 13 residues. Looked up from germline, CDR1 is MNHEY and CDR2 is SVGAGI.

The rearrangement links TRBV18 to TRBJ1-1; D gene unclear. Germline V gene lookup returns CDR1 KGHSH and CDR2 LQKENI. The CDR3 length is 12 residues. The V end lost 5 bases, the J end lost 8 bases, and 12 bases lay between the germline ends. The CDR3 sequence is CASSKNREEAFF. CDR3 nucleotide sequence: TGTGCCAGCTCAAAGAACCGGGAGGAAGCTTTCTTT.

The genes are TRBV4-1 and TRBJ1-4; 10 nucleotides line up with TRBD1. Germline V gene data show CDR1 as MGHRA and CDR2 as YSYEKL. The trim removed 4 bases at V and 0 bases at J, leaving 2 bases unmatched. This CDR3 is built from 16 residues. The CDR3 loop is CASSRDRGSTNEKLFF. The CDR3 DNA reads as TGCGCCAGCAGCCGGGACAGGGGTTCAACTAATGAAAAACTGTTTTTT.

The gene calls are TRBV9 and TRBJ1-1, with no clear D. V was shortened by 0 bases and J by 0 bases, with 15 bases between the two germline ends. The CDR3 totals 17 residues. In germline, CDR1 is SGDLS, CDR2 YYNGEE. The CDR3 reads CASSVGEGDAMNTEAFF. In DNA, the CDR3 is TGTGCCAGCAGCGTAGGGGAGGGAGATGCCATGAACACTGAAGCTTTCTTT. Complete variable domain (other parts from reference TRBV9 and TRBJ1-1): DSGVTQTPKHLITATGQRVTLRCSPRSGDLSVYWYQQSLDQGLQFLIQYYNGEERAKGNILERFSAQQFPDLHSELNLSSLELGDSALYFCASSVGEGDAMNTEAFFGQGTRLTVV.